This T cell receptor (beta chain) was sequenced for a study of CD4 T cells in relation to SARS-CoV-2 and coronaviruses. Overall study context: PBMCs were cultured with antigen for about eleven days before TCR beta sequencing. Controls used an HIV-1 Nef peptide pool or no peptide. Study results and caveats: SARS-CoV-2-driven expansion was significantly weaker in crossreactive than monoreactive clones. Samples before the pandemic and after infection were not matched within any donor.

Before the COVID-19 pandemic, during about 2011-2019, CD4+ T cells were taken from unexposed donors. After nine to ten days of culture, CD4+ T cells were isolated. The CDR3 consists of 15 residues. V was cut by 4 bases and J by 2 bases, with 15 bases left in between. Germline V gives CDR1 SGHRS, CDR2 YFSETQ. Data came from immunoSEQ multiplex PCR; TCRdb stores just in-frame clones and leaves some out. The profile shows about 12,000 clones, less than 80% of them singletons. As regards this clone: Its matching antigen is unknown.

Input material: CD4+ T cells from PBMCs, cultured in vitro. This TCR was recovered from a human donor in good health. The chain combines TRBV5-1 with TRBJ2-5; D is possibly TRBD1 (6 bases). DNA of the CDR3: TGCGCCAGCAGCGGGGGCGGGCCGCAACAAGAGACCCAGTACTTC. It translates to CASSGGGPQQETQYF.